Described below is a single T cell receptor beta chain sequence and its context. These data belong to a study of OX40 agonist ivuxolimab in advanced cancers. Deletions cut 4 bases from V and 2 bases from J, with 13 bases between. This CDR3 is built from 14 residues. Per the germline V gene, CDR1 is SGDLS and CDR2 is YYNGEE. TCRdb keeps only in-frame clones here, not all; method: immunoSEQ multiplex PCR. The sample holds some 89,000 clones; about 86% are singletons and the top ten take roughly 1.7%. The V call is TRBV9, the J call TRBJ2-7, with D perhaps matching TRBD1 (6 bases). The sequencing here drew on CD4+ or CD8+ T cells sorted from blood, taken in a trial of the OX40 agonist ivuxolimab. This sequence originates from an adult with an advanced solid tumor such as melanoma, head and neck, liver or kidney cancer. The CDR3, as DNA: TGTGCCAGCAGCACTCGGGACACCCCCTACGAGCAGTACTTC. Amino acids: CASSTRDTPYEQYF.